This passage covers 15 T cell receptor beta chains from one sample sequenced in a study of T cells after yellow fever vaccination. MiXCR, run by TCRdb on the 5' RACE reads, gives a single entry per CDR3 protein. The sample has some 350,000 distinct CDR3 sequences, 4.1% seen once. Sequencing was performed on PBMCs, taken 5 days after the yellow fever booster vaccination. The receptors here all came from a young man who received the YFV17D yellow fever vaccine.

This chain links TRBV9 with TRBJ1-5; maybe TRBD1 (6 bases). The CDR3 covers 15 residues. Between the trimmed V and J ends, which lost 0 bases and 6 bases, there was a span of 13 bases. Germline-derived CDR1 and CDR2 are SGDLS and YYNGEE. Here the CDR3 reads CASSVEGGPGQPQHF. CDR3 sequence (DNA): TGTGCCAGCAGCGTAGAGGGGGGGCCCGGTCAGCCCCAGCATTTT.

Only a few counts were recorded for this clonotype. The chain joins TRBV7-2 to TRBJ2-6, with 9 bases matching TRBD1. This CDR3 region has 18 residues. The trim removed 5 bases at V and 0 bases at J, leaving 8 bases unmatched. Germline CDR1 is SGHTA and CDR2 is FQGNSA. The CDR3 bases are TGTGCCAGCAGCCTGTCGGGACAGGGAAGCTCTGGGGCCAACGTCCTGACTTTC. The encoded protein is CASSLSGQGSSGANVLTF.

The sample holds a few counts of this clonotype. V gene TRBV23-1 combines with J gene TRBJ2-7, with a possible D match to TRBD2 (6 bases). TRBV23-1 falls under the ORF class, with uncertain function. The CDR3 length is 14 residues. Trimming cost V 7 bases and J 5 bases, with 18 bases left between them. The CDR3: CASTPPGRSNEQYF. CDR3 sequence (DNA): TGCGCCAGCACCCCACCGGGGAGGTCTAACGAGCAGTACTTC.

This clonotype occurred a few times. The chain uses TRBV7-9 and TRBJ1-2, with no clear D. The CDR3 is 14 amino acids. CDR1 and CDR2 from the germline V gene are SEHNR and FQNEAQ (reference sequence). V lost 5 bases, J lost 1 base, and 11 bases lay in between. The CDR3 spells CASSRNADNYGYTF. DNA of the CDR3: TGTGCCAGCAGCCGGAACGCCGATAACTATGGCTACACCTTC.

This rearrangement joins TRBV4-3 to TRBJ2-1; no firm D call. This CDR3 region has 14 residues. Germline V CDR1 and CDR2: LGHNA, YSLEER. Trimming left V 0 bases short and J 8 bases short, with 11 bases between. The CDR3 reads CASSQEAPVDEQFF. The CDR3 DNA reads as TGCGCCAGCAGCCAAGAAGCCCCTGTTGATGAGCAGTTCTTC.

CDR3: CASSQESQETQYF. The CDR3 coding sequence is TGCGCCAGCAGCCAGGAGAGCCAAGAGACCCAGTACTTC. This chain joins TRBV4-1 and TRBJ2-5; D ambiguous. CDR1 and CDR2 from the germline V gene are MGHRA and YSYEKL. The CDR3 spans 13 residues. The germline V and J ends were trimmed by 3 bases and 1 base, with 6 bases remaining between them.

The sample holds a few counts of this clonotype. The chain employs TRBV7-6 and TRBJ1-1; D unclear. Trimming cost V 1 base and J 2 bases, with 5 bases left between them. The CDR3 runs to 13 residues. The germline V gene has CDR1 SGHVS and CDR2 FNYEAQ. The CDR3 loop reads CASSLGINTEAFF. Here the CDR3 DNA reads TGTGCCAGCAGCTTAGGAATTAACACTGAAGCTTTCTTT.

This chain joins TRBV18 and TRBJ2-7; TRBD1 agrees at 9 bases. The ends lost 6 bases at V and 6 bases at J; junction bases unmatched: 9. Per germline, CDR1 KGHSH and CDR2 LQKENI. The CDR3 extends over 14 amino acids. The CDR3 DNA reads as TGTGCCAGCTCGCCGGGACAGGGTGTATTCGAGCAGTACTTC. Its protein product is CASSPGQGVFEQYF.

This clonotype showed up just a few times. This rearrangement joins TRBV5-4 to TRBJ1-1; tentatively, D is TRBD1 (5 bases). The V end lost 7 bases, the J end lost 1 base, and 20 bases lay between the germline ends. The germline V gene encodes CDR1 SGHNT and CDR2 YYREEE (reference sequence). The CDR3 contains 16 residues. The CDR3 loop is CASFLWGGGANTEAFF. CDR3 bases: TGTGCCAGCTTTTTATGGGGCGGGGGAGCGAACACTGAAGCTTTCTTT.

This clonotype occurred a few times. The chain carries TRBV6-2 or TRBV6-3 and TRBJ2-1; 9 positions agree with TRBD2. CDR1 and CDR2 from the germline V gene are MNHEY and SVGEGT. Losses at the gene ends were 6 bases for V and 14 bases for J; bases not matched to a gene: 11. This CDR3 has 13 amino acids. CDR3 residues: CASRLPSGIKEFF. The CDR3 bases are TGTGCCAGCAGGCTCCCTAGCGGGATTAAGGAGTTCTTC.

This clonotype was recorded a few times. The chain carries TRBV28 and TRBJ1-4; D not resolved. Trimming removed 2 bases at V and 8 bases at J, with 6 bases between. Germline CDR1 reads MDHEN; CDR2 reads SYDVKM. This CDR3 is built from 12 residues. The CDR3 reads CASSLNSEKLFF. CDR3 sequence (DNA): TGTGCCAGCAGTTTAAACAGCGAAAAACTGTTTTTT.

This clonotype came up a few times. This sequence joins TRBV4-1 and TRBJ2-4; no firm D call. Trimming removed 4 bases at V and 0 bases at J, with 13 bases between. The CDR3 is 16 amino acids. CDR1 MGHRA and CDR2 YSYEKL come from the germline V gene. The chain's CDR3 is CASSPRLNLAKNIQYF. CDR3 DNA sequence: TGCGCCAGCAGCCCGAGGCTAAACCTAGCCAAAAACATTCAGTACTTC.

This clonotype showed up just a few times. The V call is TRBV6-2 or TRBV6-3, the J call TRBJ1-1; D remains unclear. This CDR3 contains 15 residues. Trimming removed 0 bases from V and 4 bases from J, with 12 bases in between. The germline V gene encodes CDR1 MNHEY and CDR2 SVGEGT. This CDR3 is CASSYSWAIGTEAFF. The CDR3 bases are TGTGCCAGCAGTTACTCATGGGCCATTGGCACTGAAGCTTTCTTT.

This clonotype was found a few times. The chain uses TRBV10-3 and TRBJ2-2; 10 bases align to TRBD1. The CDR3 spans 17 residues. Germline CDR1 is ENHRY and CDR2 is SYGVKD. The trim removed 6 bases at V and 0 bases at J, leaving 7 bases unmatched. This CDR3 is CAIRDGQGGTNTGELFF. CDR3 DNA: TGTGCCATCAGGGACGGACAGGGGGGAACGAACACCGGGGAGCTGTTTTTT.

For the CDR3, the DNA is TGTGCCAGCAGCCCCCTGCGGGGGCGCAACACAGATACGCAGTATTTT. Protein sequence: CASSPLRGRNTDTQYF. The V call is TRBV5-4, the J call TRBJ2-3, with D perhaps matching TRBD2 (7 bases). CDR3 size: 16 residues. Germline CDR1 reads SGHNT; CDR2 reads YYREEE (reference sequence). V dropped 4 bases and J dropped 2 bases, with 17 bases sitting between them.